The rows below give T cell receptor beta chains drawn from one sample of a study of T cells expressing NK-cell markers. TCRdb reprocessed the 5' RACE reads, with one entry per CDR3 protein and no DNA. This table lists 440,000 or so distinct CDR3 sequences. Sequencing was done on a sample of blood T cells: a sorted CD56 or NKG2C T cell subset, CD4+ or CD8+ T cells, or bulk PBMC T cells (not recorded which). Receptors were obtained from a woman aged 18 to 75 in good health. Each CDR3 is given with its conserved first and last residue. Fields, in order: CDR3 protein, J gene, V gene.

CASSPRDSRQEQFF TRBJ2-1 TRBV5-1
CASRVPYGYTF TRBJ1-2 TRBV6-1
CAWSVLAGVTGELFF TRBJ2-2 TRBV30
CASSQIDRDTEAFF TRBJ1-1 TRBV7-2
CASSTGTGSTDTQYF TRBJ2-3 TRBV5-1
CASSYNGQLAGARETQYF TRBJ2-5 TRBV28
CASSQKGLTGGYNEQFF TRBJ2-1 TRBV11-2
CASSLGSGGNQPQHF TRBJ1-5 TRBV7-9
CASSLLRTGTSQETQYF TRBJ2-5 TRBV12-3/TRBV12-4
CASSYLVAEYNEQFF TRBJ2-1 TRBV6-2/TRBV6-3
CARSSRTGNYNEQFF TRBJ2-1 TRBV5-3
CASSPRDRIYEQYF TRBJ2-7 TRBV9
CASRPAGTMNTEAFF TRBJ1-1 TRBV5-5
CASSPSGSGDTQYF TRBJ2-3 TRBV12-3/TRBV12-4
CSARTGRTNTGELFF TRBJ2-2 TRBV20-1
CSARLAGVDTGELFF TRBJ2-2 TRBV20-1
CASSLGAAAGGSDEQFF TRBJ2-1 TRBV11-2
CASSLGLGSYNEQFF TRBJ2-1 TRBV28
CASSLYSNEQFF TRBJ2-1 TRBV7-2
CARGPGQSSYEQYF TRBJ2-7 TRBV19
CASSHQPGGHTDTQYF TRBJ2-3 TRBV4-1
CASGPTQETQYF TRBJ2-5 TRBV7-2
CSARRPIAGAYEQYF TRBJ2-7 TRBV20-1
CASGRSTSDTQYF TRBJ2-3 TRBV7-2
CASSFVPGLEYYNEQFF TRBJ2-1 TRBV7-9
CSAANPRGGYEQFF TRBJ2-1 TRBV20-1
CASSPQRVYEQYF TRBJ2-7 TRBV18
CSVGPGAWNTEAFF TRBJ1-1 TRBV29-1
CSAPGLGAGGDNEQFF TRBJ2-1 TRBV20-1
CASSPRTAANSPLHF TRBJ1-6 TRBV7-2
CAAGGGLQPQHF TRBJ1-5 TRBV6-5
CSASGDETQYF TRBJ2-5 TRBV20-1
CASTNLPRPEAFF TRBJ1-1 TRBV7-8
CASSLAGPNGDTQYF TRBJ2-3 TRBV7-2
CASSYRGENTEAFF TRBJ1-1 TRBV6-5
CSVAGSYEQYF TRBJ2-7 TRBV29-1
CASSPMVNTEAFF TRBJ1-1 TRBV18
CASSLDGTDNQPQHF TRBJ1-5 TRBV7-2
CSVKFLQEKLFF TRBJ1-4 TRBV29-1
CASRPRQGRNSPLHF TRBJ1-6 TRBV12-3/TRBV12-4
CSARGATVAKNIQYF TRBJ2-4 TRBV20-1
CSAPDRVIETQYF TRBJ2-5 TRBV20-1
CASSQVAGRSTEAFF TRBJ1-1 TRBV3-1
CASSAPGQGRWEQFF TRBJ2-1 TRBV4-3
CSASSSGGTGELFF TRBJ2-2 TRBV20-1
CASSSRQITGELFF TRBJ2-2 TRBV27
CASNKGGASDEQFF TRBJ2-1 TRBV5-1
CSAPRMTSGQRTDTQYF TRBJ2-3 TRBV20-1
CASSGVSGVRQYEQYF TRBJ2-7 TRBV11-2
CASGKDAGWSYNEQFF TRBJ2-1 TRBV2
CSVTEGRYQETQYF TRBJ2-5 TRBV29-1
CAISDTSGGFQETQYF TRBJ2-5 TRBV10-3
CASSGGGAQTDTQYF TRBJ2-3 TRBV7-3
CASSFQGRDEQFF TRBJ2-1 TRBV7-2